This record looks at one T cell receptor beta chain sequence and its context. Its cognate antigen is unknown. This sample is part of a study of radiation and T cells in renal cell carcinoma. The study, taken as a whole, reports: From baseline, blood top tumor clonotypes peaked at 2 weeks post-radiation.

This CDR3 spans 12 amino acids. From germline, CDR1 is MDHEN and CDR2 SYDVKM. The V end was cut by 5 bases, the J end by 6 bases, with 7 bases between. Specified time point: baseline pretreatment blood. Treatment here: 15 Gy SBRT to primary tumor, nephrectomy 4 weeks later. Clones were sequenced by immunoSEQ multiplex PCR, and TCRdb holds only the in-frame ones, with some missing. The table has some 150,000 clones, approximately 87% seen once. The sequenced sample was blood, obtained from a patient whose treatment included radiotherapy and nephrectomy. This sequence was found in a woman between 45 and 65 years old with renal cell carcinoma. This chain joins TRBV28 and TRBJ2-2; no clear D. The CDR3 loop is CASSPRSGELFF. Here the CDR3 DNA reads TGTGCCAGCAGTCCCCGCTCCGGGGAGCTGTTTTTT. The full variable domain, with the rest looked up from reference TRBV28 and TRBJ2-2, is DVKVTQSSRYLVKRTGEKVFLECVQDMDHENMFWYRQDPGLGLRLIYFSYDVKMKEKGDIPEGYSVSREKKERFSLILESASTNQTSMYLCASSPRSGELFFGEGSRLTVL.